These 6 T cell receptor beta chains were sequenced from one sample in a study of identical twins. MiXCR, applied by TCRdb to the 5' RACE reads, yields one record per CDR3 protein. In the table there are under 800,000 distinct CDR3 sequences, around 21% of which are singletons. The same sample was also used in a study of T cells expressing NK-cell markers.

The sequenced sample consisted of PBMCs. The origin of the receptors is a woman between 18 and 29 years old in good health.

The V and J genes are TRBV6-2 or TRBV6-3 and TRBJ2-7, with 8 positions matching TRBD2. Trimming at V came to 6 bases and at J to 4 bases, leaving 2 bases not matched to a gene. The CDR3 covers 12 residues. Germline CDR1 is MNHEY and CDR2 is SVGEGT. CDR3: CASRAGGYEQYF. The CDR3 nucleotides read TGTGCCAGCAGGGCGGGAGGATACGAGCAGTACTTC.

In this sample, this clonotype turned up a few times. This chain connects TRBV6-6 to TRBJ1-4, with 7 bases that match TRBD1. V shed 7 bases, J shed 6 bases, and the junction held 5 bases outside the gene matches. Per the germline V gene, CDR1 is MNHNY and CDR2 is SVGAGI (reference sequence). The CDR3 covers 13 residues. The CDR3 region has the DNA TGTGCCAGCATAAAAACAGGGGATGAAAAACTGTTTTTT. This translates into CASIKTGDEKLFF.

This clonotype has only a few counts. V and J are TRBV12-3 or TRBV12-4 and TRBJ2-1; perhaps TRBD1 as D (6 bases). The CDR3 consists of 16 residues. V was trimmed by 3 bases and J by 2 bases, leaving 14 bases between them. In DNA, the CDR3 is TGTGCCAGCAGTTTTTATAGGACAGCTGCCTACAATGAGCAGTTCTTC. Encoded protein: CASSFYRTAAYNEQFF.

The chain joins TRBV6-5 to TRBJ1-1; D gene unclear. Germline-derived CDR1 and CDR2 are MNHEY and SVGAGI. The CDR3 extends over 11 amino acids. V was cut by 6 bases and J by 10 bases, with 12 bases left in between. CDR3 protein: CASRTLSLAFF. CDR3 sequence (DNA): TGTGCCAGCAGGACACTTTCGCTAGCTTTCTTT.

The gene calls are TRBV7-6 and TRBJ2-5; 10 bases are shared with TRBD1. The CDR3 is 15 residues long. Germline CDR1 SGHVS, CDR2 FNYEAQ. The V and J ends lost 5 bases and 1 base, in that order; junction bases with no gene match: 4. Written as DNA, the CDR3 is TGTGCCAGCAGCAAGGACAGGGGGGGCCAAGAGACCCAGTACTTC. This encodes CASSKDRGGQETQYF.

A few counts support this clonotype. V gene TRBV30 combines with J gene TRBJ2-3, with 9 bases fitting TRBD2. The V and J ends lost 3 bases and 8 bases, in that order; junction bases with no gene match: 9. Germline CDR1 GTSNPN, CDR2 SVGIG (reference sequence). The CDR3 runs to 14 residues. CDR3: CAWRGAGGGATQYF. The DNA for the CDR3 is TGTGCCTGGAGGGGAGCGGGAGGAGGAGCTACGCAGTATTTT.